This T cell receptor beta chain was sequenced in a study of metastatic and nonmetastatic thyroid tumors. At the level of the study: The comparison covered peripheral blood and tumor or nodule tissue in malignant and benign thyroid patients.

CDR1 is SGDLS and CDR2 is YYNGEE in the germline V gene. CDR3 length: 18 amino acids. V lost 4 bases and J 0 bases, leaving 20 bases between the germline ends. With regard to this clone: The antigen is not known.

Treatment of any kind had been given to no patient before thyroid surgery. Original methodology: The study built a papillary thyroid cancer distant-metastasis classifier from CDR3 differences across clinicopathological groups. TCRdb re-called the PCR reads via MiXCR. The V and J calls, along with clone size, are taken from TCRdb and not from the paper's own processing. The repertoire holds around 22,000 clones, with more than 15% as singletons. Study-wide points: Versus benign nodules, malignant thyroid tumors reportedly had significantly higher TCR beta diversity, in blood and tumor.

V is TRBV9 and J is TRBJ1-3; possibly TRBD1 for D (6 bases). The receptor's source is a male donor with papillary thyroid cancer or a benign thyroid nodule (not recorded which). Some clones in this sample may be carry-over from other donors' samples. The sample consisted of adjacent normal tissue. The CDR3 loop is CASSLSRGRLFSGNTIYF. CDR3 nucleotides: TGTGCCAGCAGCTTATCCAGGGGCAGACTCTTCTCTGGAAACACCATATATTTT.